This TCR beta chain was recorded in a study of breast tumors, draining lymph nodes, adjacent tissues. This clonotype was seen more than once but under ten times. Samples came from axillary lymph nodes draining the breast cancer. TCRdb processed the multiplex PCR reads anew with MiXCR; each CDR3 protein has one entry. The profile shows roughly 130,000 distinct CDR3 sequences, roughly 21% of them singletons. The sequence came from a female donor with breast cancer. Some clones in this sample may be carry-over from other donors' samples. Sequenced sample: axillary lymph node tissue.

The chain's CDR3 is CSARDGSRGVPGELFF. In DNA, the CDR3 is TGCAGTGCTAGAGATGGGAGCAGGGGGGTTCCCGGGGAGCTGTTTTTT. The chain is built from TRBV20-1 and TRBJ2-2; a weak D match, TRBD1 (7 bases). Germline loops: CDR1 DFQATT, CDR2 SNEGSKA (reference sequence). V gave up 0 bases and J gave up 6 bases, with 17 bases separating them. The CDR3 has 16 residues.